This is a list of T cell receptor beta chains from one sample in a study of T cell repertoires in cytomegalovirus infection. TCRdb re-analysed the reads in MiXCR, keeping a single row per CDR3 protein. The data contain around 740,000 distinct CDR3 sequences, approximately 34% of them singletons. Sample: PBMCs. Source of these receptors: a human donor in good health (CMV status not recorded). Some clones in this sample may be carry-over from other donors' samples. The CDR3 runs from the conserved cysteine through the conserved F or W. A D gene is named only where the DNA matches it firmly. Size values are once, few and many counts, or a class for expanded clones, and some rows have none.

D: NA
J: TRBJ2-5
V: TRBV7-8
size: many
DNA: TGTGCCAGCAGCCCCAAACAGCAAAGTCTACAAGAGACCCAGTACTTC
CDR3: CASSPKQQSLQETQYF

D: NA
J: TRBJ1-1
V: TRBV5-1
size: few
DNA: TGCGCCAGCAGCTTGTCCTCAAGGGTGAACACTGAAGCTTTCTTT
CDR3: CASSLSSRVNTEAFF

D: NA
J: TRBJ2-5
V: TRBV7-5
size: few
DNA: NA
CDR3: CISVPEALDLEGNRQETQYF

D: NA
J: TRBJ2-3
V: TRBV4-1
size: NA
DNA: TGCGCCAGCAGCCAAGCCCACAGCACAGATACGCAGTATTTT
CDR3: CASSQAHSTDTQYF

D: NA
J: TRBJ1-5
V: TRBV28
size: few
DNA: TGTGCCAGCAGACAGGTGAATAGCAATCAGCCCCAGCATTTT
CDR3: CASRQVNSNQPQHF

D: NA
J: TRBJ1-3
V: TRBV7-2
size: NA
DNA: TGTGCCAGCAGCTTATCAGCTTACTCTGGAAACACCATATATTTT
CDR3: CASSLSAYSGNTIYF

D: NA
J: TRBJ2-7
V: TRBV5-1
size: NA
DNA: TGCGCCAGCAGCTTCAACCAGGGCTACGAGCAGTACTTC
CDR3: CASSFNQGYEQYF

D: NA
J: TRBJ2-3
V: TRBV29-1
size: few
DNA: TGCAGCGTTCGCCCCCGGGCGGGGACAGATACGCAGTATTTT
CDR3: CSVRPRAGTDTQYF

D: TRBD2
J: TRBJ2-1
V: TRBV29-1
size: NA
DNA: TGCAGCGTTGAACCCCTAGCGGGGGACAATGAGCAGTTCTTC
CDR3: CSVEPLAGDNEQFF

D: NA
J: TRBJ1-2
V: TRBV7-6
size: few
DNA: TGTGCCAGCAGCTTAGCGGCAGCCGGGGAGGGCTACACCTTC
CDR3: CASSLAAAGEGYTF

D: NA
J: TRBJ2-7
V: TRBV7-2
size: many
DNA: TGTGCCAGCAGCTTCATACCGGAGGCAGGTTACTACGAGCAGTACTTC
CDR3: CASSFIPEAGYYEQYF

D: NA
J: TRBJ1-4
V: TRBV7-2
size: NA
DNA: TGTGCCAGCAGCTTAATGGGCAGGGGCGGAGATGAAAAACTGTTTTTT
CDR3: CASSLMGRGGDEKLFF

D: NA
J: TRBJ1-2
V: TRBV15
size: NA
DNA: TGTGCCACCAGCAGAGTCTCACAGGGAGAGTATGGCTACACCTTC
CDR3: CATSRVSQGEYGYTF

D: NA
J: TRBJ2-1
V: TRBV4-1
size: NA
DNA: TGCGCCAGCAGCCAAGAACCTTACAATGAGCAGTTCTTC
CDR3: CASSQEPYNEQFF

D: NA
J: TRBJ2-7
V: TRBV6-2/TRBV6-3
size: NA
DNA: TGTGCCAGCGCCAAACGGCAGGTGACCTACGAGCAGTACTTC
CDR3: CASAKRQVTYEQYF

D: NA
J: TRBJ2-1
V: TRBV6-5
size: few
DNA: TGTGCCAGCAGTTACTCGATACAGGGTCTCTACAATGAGCAGTTCTTC
CDR3: CASSYSIQGLYNEQFF

D: NA
J: TRBJ2-5
V: TRBV12-3/TRBV12-4
size: few
DNA: TGTGCCAGCAGTTTTAGTCCCCCAGAGACCCAGTACTTC
CDR3: CASSFSPPETQYF

D: NA
J: TRBJ1-4
V: TRBV7-2
size: many
DNA: TGTGCCAGCAGCCTCAACCTCGGGACGGCGGACAAACTGTTTTTT
CDR3: CASSLNLGTADKLFF

D: TRBD1
J: TRBJ2-7
V: TRBV7-9
size: few
DNA: TGTGCCAGCAGCCCCCGGGACAGGAGAAACTACGAGCAGTACTTC
CDR3: CASSPRDRRNYEQYF

D: NA
J: TRBJ2-6
V: TRBV7-8
size: few
DNA: TGTGCCAGCAGCTCCAGGACTGTCCTCCCAGGGGCCAACGTCCTGACTTTC
CDR3: CASSSRTVLPGANVLTF

D: NA
J: TRBJ1-3
V: TRBV19
size: NA
DNA: TGTGCCAGTAGTGGACGGCTCCTATCCGGTGGCGCCATATATTTT
CDR3: CASSGRLLSGGAIYF

D: TRBD1
J: TRBJ2-2
V: TRBV29-1
size: few
DNA: TGCAGCGTTGAAGAAGGGACAGGGGTCAACACCGGGGAGCTGTTTTTT
CDR3: CSVEEGTGVNTGELFF

D: TRBD1
J: TRBJ1-2
V: TRBV7-3
size: NA
DNA: TGTGCCAGCAGCTTCTTATTGACAGGGTCGTCCTATGGCTACACCTTC
CDR3: CASSFLLTGSSYGYTF

D: NA
J: TRBJ2-1
V: TRBV20-1
size: NA
DNA: TGCAGTGCCCTGGGTATGAAGAGCTCCTACAATGAGCAGTTCTTC
CDR3: CSALGMKSSYNEQFF

D: TRBD1
J: TRBJ1-1
V: TRBV6-2/TRBV6-3
size: NA
DNA: TGTGCCAGCACTGAACAGGGGGCATACACTGAAGCTTTCTTT
CDR3: CASTEQGAYTEAFF

D: NA
J: TRBJ1-6
V: TRBV5-6
size: NA
DNA: TGTGCCAGCAGCCCTCGGGTAGTCGCGGGATCACCCCTCCACTTT
CDR3: CASSPRVVAGSPLHF

D: TRBD2
J: TRBJ2-7
V: TRBV7-6
size: few
DNA: TGTGCCAGCAGCTTAGAAGATGGCGGGGGAGTTGACCCCTACGAGCAGTACTTC
CDR3: CASSLEDGGGVDPYEQYF

D: TRBD1
J: TRBJ1-2
V: TRBV7-6
size: NA
DNA: TGTGCCAGCAGCTTAGGGTCGGGACAGAACTATGGCTACACCTTC
CDR3: CASSLGSGQNYGYTF